Listed below are T cell receptor beta chains from one sample, sequenced in a study of cytotoxic CD8 clonotypes in ibrutinib-treated CLL. Only in-frame clones appear in the TCRdb table, and some are missing; sequencing was by immunoSEQ multiplex PCR. Among about 140,000 clones listed, approximately 90% were seen once. The specimen comprised PBMCs, sampled after 12 months of ibrutinib treatment. These TCRs come from a human donor with chronic lymphocytic leukemia. The CDR3 runs from the conserved cysteine through the conserved F or W.

j_call v_call cdr3_length cdr3_aa
TRBJ2-2 TRBV5-1 16 CASSSEGLANTGELFF
TRBJ1-4 TRBV7-2 15 CASTKGVSINEKLFF
TRBJ2-1 TRBV29-1 16 CSASPRDSPRWNEQFF
TRBJ2-7 TRBV14 13 CASSHLALAEQYF
TRBJ2-1 TRBV27 15 CASSLQGRSYNEQFF
TRBJ2-5 TRBV20-1 10 CSARRETQYF
TRBJ2-1 TRBV19 15 CASSRPSGLYNEQFF
TRBJ2-1 TRBV5-1 14 CASSLTAGSNEQFF
TRBJ1-1 TRBV11-2 13 CASSSGGGQRAFF
TRBJ2-6 TRBV7-3 18 CASSPGLAGGAGANVLTF
TRBJ2-7 TRBV7-9 15 CASRSGTGEAYEQYF
TRBJ1-2 TRBV28 12 CASSFGIYGYTF
TRBJ1-4 TRBV5-1 14 CASRQGQSYEKLFF
TRBJ2-6 TRBV29-1 17 CSVDPGTGISGANVLTF
TRBJ1-1 TRBV15 13 CATSRDWREGAFF
TRBJ2-7 TRBV7-2 15 CASSNLEFSYYEQYF
TRBJ2-2 TRBV6-4 21 CASSDGISFVLAGANTGELFF
TRBJ2-7 TRBV4-1 14 CASSQEILGYEQYF